This T cell receptor beta chain is drawn from a study of coeliac disease. Study information: The study queried TRBV7-2 bias without high-resolution HLA data.

Study-level results: Of coeliac lamina propria samples, about 55% of the 18 held published gliadin-specific TRB sequences, versus 1 of 6 controls. Most TRB amino acid sequences occurred in only one sample.

Sequenced by immunoSEQ multiplex PCR; TCRdb stores in-frame clones only, minus some. The table has a few thousand clones, roughly 65% seen once; the top ten hold approximately 13%. V was trimmed by 5 bases and J by 4 bases, leaving 25 bases between them. CDR3 length equals 18 residues. CDR1 SGHRS and CDR2 YFSETQ come from the germline V gene. One frozen 500,000-cell aliquot per fraction was sequenced. On this clone itself: Its matching antigen is unknown.

Sequencing was done on a sample of lymphocytes from the gut lamina propria. This receptor was taken from a woman in her forties. V and J are TRBV5-1 and TRBJ2-1; D possibly corresponds to TRBD2 (6 bases). In DNA, the CDR3 is TGCGCCAGCAGGGAGGGTTTTGGCGGCGAAATCCGTTACAATGAGCAGTTCTTC. This translates into CASREGFGGEIRYNEQFF.